The 6 T cell receptor beta chains below come from one sample, sequenced in a study of cytotoxic CD8 clonotypes in ibrutinib-treated CLL (dated by TCRdb to 2020 to 2023). The sample's time point, from its label and the paper: 20 to 25 months on ibrutinib. Libraries were constructed by the immunoSEQ multiplex PCR assay. This immuneACCESS table, as held by TCRdb, lists in-frame sequences with V and J called but not all clones. Of the missing ones, under half trace to an unresolved V gene in checked studies; the others have no known cause. The sample data list around 25,000 clones, and roughly 68% of these were observed just once. The ten largest clonotypes hold approximately 30% of the sample. Specimen: PBMCs, collected after 24 months of ibrutinib treatment. These receptors were obtained from a human donor with chronic lymphocytic leukemia.

The chain combines TRBV5-6 with TRBJ1-1; a possible D gene is TRBD1 (6 bases). The CDR3 loop spans 15 amino acids. Germline-derived CDR1 and CDR2 are SGHDT and YYEEEE. Trimming removed 4 bases from V and 2 bases from J, with 15 bases in between. The CDR3 protein is CASSRKMTGNTEAFF. The CDR3 DNA follows: TGTGCCAGCAGCCGAAAAATGACAGGAAACACTGAAGCTTTCTTT.

This clone is classed as medium-sized (0.01 to 0.1%). The V call is TRBV10-1, the J call TRBJ1-5, with D tentatively TRBD1 (5 bases). Germline V CDR1 and CDR2: WNHNN, SYGVQD (reference sequence). This CDR3 is built from 16 residues. V gave up 4 bases and J gave up 2 bases, with 15 bases separating them. DNA for the CDR3: TGCGCCAGCAGTGCAACTCTTGGGGCGGGCAATCAGCCCCAGCATTTT. Translating it yields CASSATLGAGNQPQHF.

The chain links TRBV11-2 to TRBJ2-1; D possibly corresponds to TRBD2 (6 bases). The CDR3 is 17 residues long. The V end was cut by 1 base, the J end by 4 bases, with 17 bases between. Per the germline V gene, CDR1 is SGHAT and CDR2 is FQNNGV. CDR3: CASSLGFPEGIYNEQFF. The CDR3 DNA is TGTGCCAGCAGCTTAGGATTCCCGGAGGGGATATACAATGAGCAGTTCTTC.

This clone was seen a few times. One junction end disagrees with the germline gene, perhaps due to a read error. The rearrangement links TRBV6-6 to TRBJ1-5; D call uncertain. The CDR3 is 11 amino acids. In germline, CDR1 is MNHNY, CDR2 SVGAGI (reference sequence). The CDR3 loop is CASSYSATLYF. CDR3 nucleotide sequence: TGTGCCAGCAGTTACTCCGCGACACTTTATTTT.

The chain employs TRBV7-6 and TRBJ1-1; 9 nucleotides match TRBD1. The trim removed 4 bases at V and 2 bases at J, leaving 2 bases unmatched. Germline values: CDR1 SGHVS, CDR2 FNYEAQ. The CDR3 runs 14 residues. DNA for the CDR3: TGTGCCAGCAGCTCGGACAGGGGCAACACTGAAGCTTTCTTT. Translating gives CASSSDRGNTEAFF.

In DNA, the CDR3 is TGTGCCAGCAGCTTGGTTGGTACCTCCTACGAGCAGTACTTC. Its protein is CASSLVGTSYEQYF. The rearrangement joins TRBV5-5 to TRBJ2-7; D remains ambiguous. The germline gives CDR1 SGHKS, CDR2 YYEKEE (reference sequence). The CDR3 is 14 residues long. V gave up 0 bases and J gave up 0 bases, with 7 bases separating them.